The entry below gives a single T cell receptor beta chain sequence along with its context. Its antigen remains unidentified. A single base separates this from a much larger clone, so it may be a read error. These data come from a study of glioma-infiltrating T cells listed by TCRdb under 2016. About the full investigation: The low-grade gliomas were WHO grade II oligodendrogliomas or astrocytomas, while the glioblastomas were WHO grade IV tumors sampled at initial diagnosis rather than at recurrent diagnosis. Glioma patients received dexamethasone for six or fewer days before surgery. Sequencing coverage of roughly 4- to 11-fold of some 910,000 peripheral T cells was targeted for blood libraries. Glioma tissue, non-neoplastic brain tissue and matched peripheral blood mononuclear cells were used as sources from which TCR alpha- and beta-chain repertoires were sequenced. To measure how far tissue and blood T-cell populations diverged, each tissue-infiltrating repertoire was compared against the peripheral blood repertoire of the same patient. The paired cohort comprised three low-grade glioma patients, eight primary glioblastoma patients and three non-glioma patients contributing non-neoplastic brain tissue.

The junction carries 14 bases between V and J, which are trimmed by 4 bases and 7 bases respectively. Reading the germline V gene gives CDR1 MNHGY and CDR2 SVAAGI. The CDR3, cysteine through phenylalanine, is 13 amino acids long. Only CDR3 DNA remains: 39 bases, in frame from the first base. Surgical brain or tumor specimens were cryofrozen in liquid nitrogen immediately after resection, and peripheral blood cells were collected concurrently. TCR alpha and beta CDR3 regions were amplified with the iRepertoire nested amplicon-rescue multiplex PCR (arm-PCR) platform from RNA. For one-step reverse transcription and amplification, roughly 100-450 ng of tissue mRNA or PBMC total RNA was used as input. Following bead purification, Illumina adapters were added by a secondary multiplex PCR, and the libraries were gel-purified between 200 and 400 bp. Internal 6-nucleotide barcodes were carried by the libraries and were used for demultiplexing. Libraries were sequenced on an Illumina MiSeq with 2x220 or 2x250 nucleotide paired-end reads. In the authors' own workflow: Paired reads were merged using FLASH 1.2.11 and were aligned to the GRCh37 human genome using BWA-MEM, after which TRA and TRB reads were extracted. V and J assignment used an IMGT-derived reference of cassette sequences and CDR3 motifs that included pseudogenes. Reads were translated in three frames, and productive CDR3s were defined as those with a C...FGXG motif and no stop codons. Unique combinations of V-J cassette pair and CDR3 amino acid sequence were defined as clonotypes. Hamming distance filtering was applied to reads, with thresholds set by the sequence error rate of each sample in mapped regions. Clones were called with MiXCR by TCRdb after fastp trimmed the public reads at Q25, and only in-frame beta chains were retained. Entries are consolidated by CDR3 protein sequence, retaining the most common genes and DNA. These V and J calls originate from TCRdb's pipeline instead of the authors' own analysis. The sample data list more than 300,000 distinct CDR3 sequences, and roughly two fifths of these were observed just once. The top ten constitute approximately 12% of the sample.

What the study reported, not specific to this receptor: Tissue and blood shared very few CDR3 sequences, a result attributed to high CDR3 diversity and limited sampling. VJ-independent divergence between tissue and blood was found to be below expectation in non-neoplastic patients but above expectation in all gliomas, particularly low-grade gliomas. Small numbers underpinned the group comparisons: about 8 glioblastoma patients, three low-grade glioma patients and three non-neoplastic patients. Patients with low tissue-blood divergence were marked by a signature set of shared blood CDR3 motifs, and this signature set was depleted in highly divergent patients.

Sequenced material: glioma tissue, nonneoplastic brain tissue, or PBMCs (not recorded which). The TCR was taken from a human donor with low-grade glioma or glioblastoma, undergoing nonglioma brain surgery, or in good health (not recorded which). The rearranged chain carries TRBV6-9 and TRBJ2-7, with an unclear D gene assignment. The base sequence is TGTGCCAGCAGTTGCGGCGGTACCAAGGAGCAGTACTTC. Its protein reads: CASSCGGTKEQYF.